A selection of T cell receptor beta chains follows, all from one sample in a study of blood T cell repertoires in COVID-19. Repertoires were generated with immunoSEQ multiplex PCR, while TCRdb's copy carries only in-frame clones and drops some. This table has 250,000 to 350,000 clones, around 85% appearing once. Sequences were obtained from peripheral blood. The receptor set was obtained from a human donor with COVID-19, enrolled during active disease. The donor label of this sample is uncertain. Each CDR3 is given without its conserved first and last residue.

TRBJ2-5	TRBV2	ASSYSQETQY
TRBJ2-1	TRBV27	ASSTPGAFYNEQF
TRBJ1-2	TRBV12-3/TRBV12-4	ASSYGDGYT
TRBJ1-2	TRBV6-6	ASSYSDGVGYT
TRBJ2-1	TRBV6-1	ASSSRTSLNEQF
TRBJ1-2	TRBV30	AWSRTGKYGYT
TRBJ1-3	TRBV9	ASSVRGEGGNTIY
TRBJ1-4	TRBV29-1	SVGIVESTTNEKLF
TRBJ1-5	TRBV2	ASSGGGVNQPQH
TRBJ1-2	TRBV30	AWSVRGGQMSYT
TRBJ1-1	TRBV6-5	ASSFDYRENTEAF
TRBJ2-5	TRBV6-1	ASSEGLLAGRGETQY
TRBJ2-2	TRBV29-1	SVGRGLAGTNTGELF
TRBJ2-1	TRBV30	AWSLGLAGDGSYNEQF
TRBJ2-5	TRBV12-3/TRBV12-4	ASSLEGARTQY
TRBJ2-3	TRBV4-3	ASSLRPRAATDTQY
TRBJ2-3	TRBV28	ASSLLLTSGNTDTQY
TRBJ1-1	TRBV28	ASSSSGTGGVGAF
TRBJ2-1	TRBV19	ASSTPGSGVTVGEQF
TRBJ1-1	TRBV18	ASSPSEVGDTEAF
TRBJ2-3	TRBV30	AWSVDGRAADTQY
TRBJ2-1	TRBV6-5	ASSYSGTSGTNEQF
TRBJ1-1	TRBV7-2	ASSLVPTGVAEAF
TRBJ1-5	TRBV2	ASSEARGISNQPQH
TRBJ1-2	TRBV27	ASSLWGAGGYT
TRBJ2-7	TRBV7-2	ASSFGLAGAEQY
TRBJ2-3	TRBV9	ASSVFSDVDTQY
TRBJ2-2	TRBV7-8	ASSPVTGELF
TRBJ2-7	TRBV29-1	SATGEGDEQY
TRBJ1-6	TRBV5-1	ASSLGTVLGPLH
TRBJ1-2	TRBV19	ASSLFTDSRYGYT
TRBJ1-1	TRBV30	AWMVGGAAEAF
TRBJ1-5	TRBV5-1	ASSLNGRGSNQPQH
TRBJ1-1	TRBV10-3	AISESGAGVNTEAF
TRBJ1-2	TRBV27	ASSSPGQSYGYT
TRBJ2-3	TRBV3-1/TRBV3-2	ASSQGSGLKADTQY
TRBJ1-3	TRBV28	ASNPGQTGNTIY
TRBJ2-2	TRBV7-2	ASSPGREATGELF
TRBJ2-5	TRBV6-1	ASSELEGRGRWETQY
TRBJ2-7	TRBV20-1	SARIREQY
TRBJ2-7	TRBV11-2	ASTLNAGDPRF
TRBJ1-3	TRBV30	AWRTQGAGNTIY
TRBJ1-6	TRBV7-2	ASSSTGGNSPLH
TRBJ1-1	TRBV28	ASGLTGEEGEAF
TRBJ1-3	TRBV6-6	ASSSGFAPLNTIY
TRBJ2-7	TRBV6-5	ASSLEYEQY
TRBJ2-5	TRBV7-3	ASSLLRRETQY
TRBJ2-2	TRBV4-2	ASSQGVSGGRRTGELF
TRBJ1-1	TRBV28	ASSPAGENTEAF
TRBJ2-2	TRBV5-1	ASSFGTGSSGELF